This is a list of T cell receptor beta chains from one sample in a study of brain T cells in children with intractable seizures. TCRdb's table, derived via immunoSEQ multiplex PCR, lists solely in-frame clones and lacks some. The sample consists of about 340,000 clones, more than 85% of them appearing once. The sample consisted of peripheral blood, taken about 5 months after surgery. The origin of the receptors is a boy in the first two years of life with tuberous sclerosis and intractable seizures. Both conserved end residues are part of each CDR3. The order of the fields is J gene, clone size, CDR3 length, D gene, V gene, CDR3 protein, CDR3 DNA. The D gene is left open where the match is weak. Where a row states a size, it is once, few, many or the class of an expanded clone; other rows omit it.

TRBJ2-7,NA,15,TRBD1,TRBV29-1,CSVEFNGQGEYEQYF,TGCAGCGTTGAATTCAACGGACAGGGGGAATACGAGCAGTACTTC
TRBJ1-4,NA,15,TRBD1,TRBV7-9,CASSLGGQGFEKLFF,TGTGCCAGCAGCTTAGGGGGACAGGGTTTTGAAAAACTGTTTTTT
TRBJ2-5,NA,14,NA,TRBV5-6,CASSYQQGRETQYF,TGTGCCAGCAGCTATCAACAGGGGAGGGAGACCCAGTACTTC
TRBJ1-5,NA,13,NA,TRBV12-3/TRBV12-4,CASSFTGRQPQHF,TGTGCCAGCAGTTTCACAGGGCGCCAGCCCCAGCATTTT
TRBJ1-5,NA,18,NA,TRBV27,CASSLGGSGGGSNQPQHF,TGTGCCAGCAGTTTGGGGGGCAGTGGAGGAGGAAGCAATCAGCCCCAGCATTTT
TRBJ2-5,once,15,NA,TRBV30,CAWSVAGSREETQYF,TGTGCCTGGAGTGTAGCTGGGAGCCGGGAAGAGACCCAGTACTTC
TRBJ1-1,NA,13,NA,TRBV27,CASSLSTGTEAFF,TGTGCCAGCAGTTTATCGACAGGCACTGAAGCTTTCTTT
TRBJ2-7,NA,13,NA,TRBV18,CASSPKGGNEQYF,TGTGCCAGCTCACCAAAGGGTGGGAACGAGCAGTACTTC
TRBJ2-1,NA,15,TRBD2,TRBV10-3,CAIKGAGGPGNEQFF,TGTGCCATCAAGGGAGCGGGAGGGCCGGGCAATGAGCAGTTCTTC
TRBJ1-2,NA,11,NA,TRBV19,CASSPPYGYTF,TGTGCCAGTAGTCCTCCGTATGGCTACACCTTC
TRBJ2-7,NA,14,TRBD1,TRBV18,CASSPRTGDYEQYF,TGTGCCAGCTCACCTAGGACAGGGGACTACGAGCAGTACTTC
TRBJ2-7,NA,14,TRBD2,TRBV11-3,CASSWGLAGVEQYF,TGTGCCAGCAGCTGGGGACTAGCGGGAGTCGAGCAGTACTTC
TRBJ2-1,NA,13,NA,TRBV5-4,CASSLQGYNEQFF,TGTGCCAGCAGCTTACAGGGATACAATGAGCAGTTCTTC